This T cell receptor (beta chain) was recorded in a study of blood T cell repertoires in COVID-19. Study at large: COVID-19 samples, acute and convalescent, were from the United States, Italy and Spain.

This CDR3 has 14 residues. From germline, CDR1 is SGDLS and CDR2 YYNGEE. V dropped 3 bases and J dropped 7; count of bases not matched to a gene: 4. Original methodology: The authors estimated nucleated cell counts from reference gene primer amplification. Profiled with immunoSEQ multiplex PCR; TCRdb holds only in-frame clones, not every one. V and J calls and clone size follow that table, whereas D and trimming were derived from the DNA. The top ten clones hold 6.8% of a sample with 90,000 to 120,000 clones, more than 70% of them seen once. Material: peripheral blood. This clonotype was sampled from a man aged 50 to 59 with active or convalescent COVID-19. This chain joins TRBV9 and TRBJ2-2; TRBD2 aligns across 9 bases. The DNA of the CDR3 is TGTGCCAGCAGCGGCGGGAGGGCCGTCGGGGAGCTGTTTTTT. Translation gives CASSGGRAVGELFF. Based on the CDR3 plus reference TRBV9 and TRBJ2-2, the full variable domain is DSGVTQTPKHLITATGQRVTLRCSPRSGDLSVYWYQQSLDQGLQFLIQYYNGEERAKGNILERFSAQQFPDLHSELNLSSLELGDSALYFCASSGGRAVGELFFGEGSRLTVL.